A selection of T cell receptor beta chains follows, all from one sample in a study of PD-L1 blockade in urothelial cancer. Only in-frame clones appear in the TCRdb table, and some are missing; sequencing was by immunoSEQ multiplex PCR. The profile shows 75,000 to 90,000 clones, around 80% of them singletons. The sequencing here drew on PBMCs, taken around atezolizumab (anti-PD-L1) treatment. The receptors derive from a man aged 70-80 years with urothelial cancer. CDR3s include the opening cysteine and the closing phenylalanine or tryptophan. Each record gives: J gene, D gene, V gene, clone size, CDR3 DNA, CDR3 protein. D genes are given only for firm matches. Size is stated for part of the rows, as once, few or many counts, or as a class when the clone is expanded.

TRBJ2-4	TRBD1	TRBV4-2	NA	TGTGCCAGCAGCCAGGAGATCGGACAGGACATTCAGTACTTC	CASSQEIGQDIQYF
TRBJ1-5	NA	TRBV7-9	NA	TGTGCCAGCAGCCCGGCCCGGGCAGGGGTGGGCAATCAGCCCCAGCATTTT	CASSPARAGVGNQPQHF
TRBJ2-5	NA	TRBV21-1	NA	TGTGCCAGCAGCAAACCGGGACAGGGGACGTCGGCAGAGACCCAGTACTTC	CASSKPGQGTSAETQYF
TRBJ1-2	NA	TRBV30	NA	TGTGCCTGGAGTACCCAGGCGACTAACTATGGCTACACCTTC	CAWSTQATNYGYTF
TRBJ2-1	NA	TRBV15	NA	TGTGCCACCAGCAGAGTAGGGGCCTTAAGCTACTCCCCCTACAATGAGCAGTTCTTC	CATSRVGALSYSPYNEQFF
TRBJ1-1	TRBD1	TRBV7-2	NA	TGTGCCAGCAGCCCGACAGGGGGGGACACTGAAGCTTTCTTT	CASSPTGGDTEAFF
TRBJ2-2	TRBD2	TRBV7-2	NA	TGTGCCAGCAGCCCGGGACTAGCGGCCGGGGAGCTGTTTTTT	CASSPGLAAGELFF
TRBJ2-5	NA	TRBV7-9	NA	TGTGCCAGCAGCTTAGAAGAGGAGACCCAGTACTTC	CASSLEEETQYF
TRBJ1-1	NA	TRBV6-5	NA	TGTGCCAGCAGTTACTCGGGCAGGGCCAAGGCTGAAGCTTTCTTT	CASSYSGRAKAEAFF
TRBJ1-1	NA	TRBV18	NA	TGTGCCAGCTCACCCCGGTCCATGAACACTGAAGCTTTCTTT	CASSPRSMNTEAFF
TRBJ2-2	TRBD2	TRBV10-3	NA	TGTGCCACTGGGTCTAGCGGGGACACCGGGGAGCTGTTTTTT	CATGSSGDTGELFF
TRBJ2-7	TRBD2	TRBV2	NA	TGTGCCAGCAGAGGGACTAGCGGGTCCTACGAGCAGTACTTC	CASRGTSGSYEQYF
TRBJ1-1	NA	TRBV4-2	NA	TGTGCCAGCAGCCAAGAGCTTCCAGGGTTGGACACTGAAGCTTTCTTT	CASSQELPGLDTEAFF
TRBJ2-1	TRBD1	TRBV19	NA	TGTGCCAGTAGTATAAGGGACAGAGCCTACAATGAGCAGTTCTTC	CASSIRDRAYNEQFF
TRBJ1-2	NA	TRBV19	NA	TGTGCCAGTAGTGCCAGCCAGGGTGGCGGCTACACCTTC	CASSASQGGGYTF
TRBJ1-5	NA	TRBV10-2	NA	TGCGCCAGCAGATCCAGTTTGAATCAGCCCCAGCATTTT	CASRSSLNQPQHF
TRBJ2-2	NA	TRBV6-1	NA	TGTGCCAGCAGTGTATACGGGGAGCTGTTTTTT	CASSVYGELFF
TRBJ1-1	NA	TRBV4-1	many	TGCGCCAGCAGCCAAGGATTTGGGCAAGTAGGAACTGAAGCTTTCTTT	CASSQGFGQVGTEAFF
TRBJ2-2	TRBD1	TRBV5-1	NA	TGCGCCAGCAGCTTCCGGACAGGGGCGAACACCGGGGAGCTGTTTTTT	CASSFRTGANTGELFF
TRBJ2-1	NA	TRBV7-9	NA	TGTGCCAGCACAGGAGCGGGCAGCTCCTACAATGAGCAGTTCTTC	CASTGAGSSYNEQFF
TRBJ2-7	NA	TRBV25-1	NA	TGTGCCAGCAGTGAAGGGCGGGAACTCCCCTACGAGCAGTACTTC	CASSEGRELPYEQYF
TRBJ2-4	TRBD2	TRBV28	NA	TGTGCCAGCAGTCCCGGGGGGACCGAAGGCAAAAACATTCAGTACTTC	CASSPGGTEGKNIQYF
TRBJ2-7	NA	TRBV21-1	NA	TGTGCCAGCAGCTGGGGACAGTCGCACGAGCAGTACTTC	CASSWGQSHEQYF
TRBJ1-2	NA	TRBV14	NA	TGTGCCAGCAGCCAAGTGAGCTATGGCTACACCTTC	CASSQVSYGYTF
TRBJ1-4	NA	TRBV7-9	NA	TGTGCCAGCAGCTTAGTGGTCTACCCGATGAAACTGTTTTTT	CASSLVVYPMKLFF
TRBJ2-1	NA	TRBV15	once	TGTGCCACCAGCAGTGAAGCGGGTTCTGGGAATGAGCAGTTCTTC	CATSSEAGSGNEQFF
TRBJ1-5	NA	TRBV4-2	NA	TGTGCCAGCAGCCAAGAGGAGGGCCAGCCCCAGCATTTT	CASSQEEGQPQHF
TRBJ1-1	TRBD1	TRBV29-1	NA	TGCAGCGTTGATGCGGGGACAGGTGAAGCTTTCTTT	CSVDAGTGEAFF
TRBJ2-5	TRBD2	TRBV5-6	NA	TGTGCCAGCAGCTTCCGACTAGCGGAAGAGACCCAGTACTTC	CASSFRLAEETQYF
TRBJ2-7	TRBD2	TRBV28	NA	TGTGCCAGCAGGGGAACTAGCGGGGCTACCTACGAGCAGTACTTC	CASRGTSGATYEQYF
TRBJ2-7	TRBD2	TRBV6-5	once	TGTGCCAGCAGTTACGGGCGGGAGCAGACCTACGAGCAGTACTTC	CASSYGREQTYEQYF
TRBJ2-3	TRBD2	TRBV4-3	NA	TGCGCCAGCAGCCAAAGAACTAGCGGGAGAGCCTTAGACACGCAGTATTTT	CASSQRTSGRALDTQYF
TRBJ2-7	TRBD1	TRBV5-4	NA	TGTGCCAGCAGATCCGGGACAGCCTCCTACGAGCAGTACTTC	CASRSGTASYEQYF
TRBJ2-7	TRBD2	TRBV11-2	NA	TGTGCCAGCAGCTTAGTCACTAGCGGGGGGTACGAGCAGTACTTC	CASSLVTSGGYEQYF
TRBJ1-1	TRBD1	TRBV7-6	once	TGTGCCAGCCGGATCGGACAGGGGCCTCTGAACACTGAAGCTTTCTTT	CASRIGQGPLNTEAFF
TRBJ2-1	TRBD1	TRBV5-1	NA	TGCGCCAGCAGCTTGGCCTCGACAGGGGTCGGATCGTTCTTC	CASSLASTGVGSFF
TRBJ2-1	TRBD2	TRBV19	NA	TGTGCCAGTAGTTCCGCTGGACTAGCGGGTCGCTACAATGAGCAGTTCTTC	CASSSAGLAGRYNEQFF
TRBJ2-1	TRBD1	TRBV6-1	NA	TGTGCCAGTAGACAGGGGAACTACAATGAGCAGTTCTTC	CASRQGNYNEQFF
TRBJ2-7	NA	TRBV7-9	many	TGTGCCAGCAGCTGGGGGGACGGTTACGAGCAGTACTTC	CASSWGDGYEQYF
TRBJ1-1	TRBD1	TRBV18	NA	TGTGCCAGCTCACTTGCGGGACAGGGCGCTTTCTTT	CASSLAGQGAFF
TRBJ2-7	NA	TRBV15	NA	TGTGCCACCAGCAGGGACTACCGAAGCGAGCAGTACTTC	CATSRDYRSEQYF
TRBJ1-2	NA	TRBV2	NA	TGTGCCAGTAGTCTTTCGGGCTATGGCTACACCTTC	CASSLSGYGYTF